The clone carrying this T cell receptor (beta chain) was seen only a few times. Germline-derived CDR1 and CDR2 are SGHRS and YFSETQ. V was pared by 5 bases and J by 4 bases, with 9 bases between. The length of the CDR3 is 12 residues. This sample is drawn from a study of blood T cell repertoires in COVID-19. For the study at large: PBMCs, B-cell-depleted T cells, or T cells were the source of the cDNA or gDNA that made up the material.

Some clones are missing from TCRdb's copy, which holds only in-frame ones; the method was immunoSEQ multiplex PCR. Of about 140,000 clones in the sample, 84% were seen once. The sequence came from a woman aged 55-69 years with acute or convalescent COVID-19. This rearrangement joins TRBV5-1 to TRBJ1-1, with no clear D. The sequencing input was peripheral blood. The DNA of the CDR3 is TGCGCCAGCAGGCACGAGGGCACTGAAGCTTTCTTT. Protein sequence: CASRHEGTEAFF.